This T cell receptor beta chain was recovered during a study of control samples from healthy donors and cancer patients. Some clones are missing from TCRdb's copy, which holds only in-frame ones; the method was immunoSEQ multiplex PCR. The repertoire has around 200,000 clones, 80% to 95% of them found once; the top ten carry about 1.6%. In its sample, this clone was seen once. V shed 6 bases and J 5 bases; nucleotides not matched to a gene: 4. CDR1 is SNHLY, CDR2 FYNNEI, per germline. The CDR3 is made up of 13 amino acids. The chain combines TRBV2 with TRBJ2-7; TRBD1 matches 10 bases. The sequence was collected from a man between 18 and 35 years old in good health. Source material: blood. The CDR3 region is CASSKDRGNEQYF. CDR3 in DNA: TGTGCCAGCAGCAAGGACAGGGGGAACGAGCAGTACTTC.